The 28 T cell receptor beta chains given below trace back to one sample, sequenced in a study of identical twins. TCRdb independently ran MiXCR on the 5' RACE reads; one entry per CDR3 protein. The sample consists of about 570,000 distinct CDR3 sequences, around a tenth of them appearing once. The sample was also linked to a second study, of yellow fever vaccine responses in identical twins.

The sequenced sample consisted of PBMCs. The receptors derive from a young woman in good health.

The sample holds a few counts of this clonotype. The chain couples TRBV7-2 to TRBJ2-3, with a possible D match to TRBD2 (5 bases). Germline CDR1 and CDR2: SGHTA and FQGNSA. CDR3 length: 15 amino acids. V gave up 2 bases and J gave up 3 bases, with 12 bases separating them. CDR3 DNA: TGTGCCAGCAGCTTACGAGGGAGAGGGACAGATACGCAGTATTTT. It codes for CASSLRGRGTDTQYF. The full variable domain, rest sourced from reference TRBV7-2 and TRBJ2-3, is GAGVSQSPSNKVTEKGKDVELRCDPISGHTALYWYRQSLGQGLEFLIYFQGNSAPDKSGLPSDRFSAERTGGSVSTLTIQRTQQEDSAVYLCASSLRGRGTDTQYFGPGTRLTVL.

Ten or more counts support this clonotype. At one end, the junction sequence differs from germline, possibly due to a read error. The rearrangement uses TRBV7-7 and TRBJ2-1; tentative D call: TRBD1 (5 bases). CDR3 size: 13 residues. Germline CDR1 is SSHAT and CDR2 is FNYEAQ (reference sequence). The CDR3 region is CASSKEGVGEQFF. DNA for the CDR3: TGTGCTAGCAGCAAAGAAGGGGTGGGTGAGCAGTTCTTC.

This sequence joins TRBV9 and TRBJ2-3; D may be TRBD1 or TRBD2 (6 bases each). The CDR3 extends over 15 amino acids. Germline CDR1 is SGDLS and CDR2 is YYNGEE. Trimming removed 0 bases from V and 3 bases from J, with 11 bases in between. CDR3 loop: CASSVGRGRTDTQYF. CDR3 nucleotide sequence: TGTGCCAGCAGCGTAGGGAGGGGGAGGACAGATACGCAGTATTTT.

This clonotype turned up a few times. J is TRBJ2-7 and V is TRBV5-1; D is undetermined. With 3 bases removed from V and 0 bases from J, the gap between germline ends came to 7 bases. This CDR3 is 13 amino acids long. CDR1 SGHRS and CDR2 YFSETQ come from the germline V gene. This chain's CDR3 is CASSSLISYEQYF. The DNA of the CDR3 is TGCGCCAGCAGCTCCCTTATCTCCTACGAGCAGTACTTC.

This clonotype was seen a handful of times. J is TRBJ2-7 and V is TRBV20-1, with D perhaps matching TRBD1 (5 bases). Between the trimmed V and J ends, which lost 6 bases and 2 bases, there was a span of 17 bases. Germline lookup yields CDR1 DFQATT and CDR2 SNEGSKA (reference sequence). This CDR3 is 14 amino acids long. CDR3 nucleotides: TGCAGTGCGTTGGACACCGAACAGACCTACGAGCAGTACTTC. It is translated as CSALDTEQTYEQYF.

The CDR3 here is CASSLGSSGSTDTQYF. Written as DNA, the CDR3 is TGTGCCAGCAGCTTAGGTAGTAGCGGCAGCACAGATACGCAGTATTTT. The chain employs TRBV11-2 and TRBJ2-3, with D possibly being TRBD2 (6 bases). Germline lookup yields CDR1 SGHAT and CDR2 FQNNGV. The CDR3 sequence is 16 residues long. V was pared by 1 base and J by 0 bases, with 11 bases between.

This clonotype was detected ten times or more. The chain couples TRBV15 to TRBJ2-2; possibly TRBD2 for D (6 bases). The V gene's germline CDR1 is LNHNV and CDR2 YYDKDF (reference sequence). The V gene lost 3 bases and the J gene lost 0 bases, with 17 bases spanning the gap. This CDR3 region has 18 residues. The CDR3 nucleotides are TGTGCCACCAGCAGGTCCTCCGGGGAGCGGGCGAACACCGGGGAGCTGTTTTTT. Its translation: CATSRSSGERANTGELFF.

Many counts were recorded for this clonotype. V gene TRBV12-3 or TRBV12-4 combines with J gene TRBJ2-7, with 8 bases matching TRBD2. The CDR3 has 14 amino acids. J gave up 6 bases and V 1 base, and 5 bases lay outside the gene matches. The DNA for the CDR3 is TGTGCCAGCAGTTTAGGAACGGGAGGGCCCGAGCAGTACTTC. It codes for CASSLGTGGPEQYF.

The chain links TRBV12-3 or TRBV12-4 to TRBJ2-1; the match to TRBD1 covers 10 bases. The CDR3 has 17 amino acids. With V trimmed by 3 bases and J by 7 bases, 12 bases remained unmatched. CDR3 sequence reads: CASSFSPGQGPGNEQFF. DNA for the CDR3: TGTGCCAGCAGTTTCTCCCCGGGACAGGGGCCGGGGAATGAGCAGTTCTTC.

This clonotype appeared many times. The chain combines TRBV2 with TRBJ2-7, with a tentative D call TRBD1 (6 bases). Germline V lookup: CDR1 SNHLY, CDR2 FYNNEI. V lost 2 bases and J 0 bases, leaving 8 bases between the germline ends. The CDR3 sequence is 14 residues long. The CDR3 DNA reads TGTGCCAGCAGTGAACAGGGGACCTCCTACGAGCAGTACTTC. Amino acids: CASSEQGTSYEQYF.

This clonotype was observed a few times. Sequence at one end of the junction differs from germline and may be a read error. The V call is TRBV19, the J call TRBJ2-6; D not resolved. This CDR3 contains 15 residues. Germline loops: CDR1 LNHDA, CDR2 SQIVND (reference sequence). This chain's CDR3 is CASRIGYSGANVLTF. The CDR3, as DNA: TGTGCCAGTAGAATAGGTTACTCTGGGGCCAACGTCCTGACTTTC.

This clonotype was counted a few times. The chain has TRBV5-1 and TRBJ2-5; 13 positions match TRBD2. The CDR3 extends over 16 amino acids. V shed 0 bases and J 4 bases; nucleotides not matched to a gene: 3. Germline CDR1 is SGHRS and CDR2 is YFSETQ. In DNA, the CDR3 is TGCGCCAGCAGCTTGGGGGGACTAGCGGGGCGAGAGACCCAGTACTTC. Protein product: CASSLGGLAGRETQYF.

Ten or more counts support this clonotype. This chain joins TRBV4-2 and TRBJ2-1; D uncertain. Germline lookup yields CDR1 LGHNA and CDR2 YNFKEQ. Trimming removed 1 base at V and 3 bases at J, with 4 bases between. The CDR3 has 13 amino acids. The CDR3 bases are TGTGCCAGCAGCCAAGGAGTCTACAATGAGCAGTTCTTC. Translating it yields CASSQGVYNEQFF.

This clonotype was detected only a few times. The chain carries TRBV4-1 and TRBJ2-5, with a weak D call TRBD1 (6 bases). CDR3 length: 18 residues. CDR1 is MGHRA and CDR2 is YSYEKL in the germline V gene. V lost 0 bases, J lost 7 bases, and 24 bases lay in between. The CDR3 sequence: CASSQDEGARGMVWTQYF. The CDR3 nucleotides are TGCGCCAGCAGCCAAGATGAAGGGGCCAGGGGAATGGTCTGGACCCAGTACTTC.

In this sample, this clonotype turned up a few times. This chain connects TRBV7-2 to TRBJ2-7; 11 nucleotides agree with TRBD2. The CDR3 spans 14 residues. The trim removed 6 bases at V and 6 bases at J, leaving 7 bases unmatched. The germline CDR1 and CDR2 sequences are SGHTA and FQGNSA. The CDR3: CASRIAGGSSEQYF. Written as DNA, the CDR3 is TGTGCCAGCAGGATAGCGGGGGGGAGTAGCGAGCAGTACTTC.

The chain combines TRBV6-1 with TRBJ1-6; the match to TRBD1 covers 7 bases. The CDR3 is 14 amino acids. V was pared by 7 bases and J by 5 bases, with 5 bases of the junction left unmatched. Germline V gene lookup returns CDR1 MNHNS and CDR2 SASEGT. CDR3 region: CASNRDRDNSPLHF. The CDR3 bases are TGTGCCAGCAACAGAGACAGGGATAATTCACCCCTCCACTTT.

This clonotype was seen many times. V is TRBV29-1 and J is TRBJ1-2; TRBD1 is a possible D gene (5 bases). The CDR3 contains 12 residues. Trimming took 6 bases from V and 3 from J, leaving 11 bases between them. CDR1 is SQVTM, CDR2 ANQGSEA, per germline. The DNA of the CDR3 is TGCAGCGTGACGTCGGGGGACTATGGCTACACCTTC. Amino acid sequence: CSVTSGDYGYTF.

This chain uses TRBV20-1 with TRBJ2-7, with D possibly being TRBD1 (5 bases). Germline V CDR1 and CDR2: DFQATT, SNEGSKA (reference sequence). Trimming removed 2 bases from V and 5 bases from J, with 19 bases in between. The CDR3 runs 15 residues. The CDR3 protein is CSARSQQVKTDEQYF. The CDR3 DNA is TGCAGTGCTAGATCCCAACAGGTAAAGACGGACGAGCAGTACTTC.

This clonotype has at least ten counts. The gene calls are TRBV7-9 and TRBJ2-1; TRBD2 agrees at 7 bases. The CDR3 covers 14 residues. Looked up from germline, CDR1 is SEHNR and CDR2 is FQNEAQ (reference sequence). Trimming removed 6 bases from V and 3 bases from J; junction bases left unmatched: 5. CDR3 nucleotides: TGTGCCAGCAGGTTTGCTAGCGGCTACAATGAGCAGTTCTTC. Translated, it gives CASRFASGYNEQFF.

V usage is TRBV6-2 or TRBV6-3 and J usage is TRBJ2-1; D call uncertain. CDR3 size: 11 residues. Germline CDR1 is MNHEY and CDR2 is SVGEGT. Trimming cost V 8 bases and J 5 bases, with 7 bases left between them. This CDR3 reads CASLRNNEQFF. In DNA, the CDR3 is TGTGCCAGCCTAAGAAACAATGAGCAGTTCTTC.

This clonotype was seen a handful of times. V is TRBV12-3 or TRBV12-4 and J is TRBJ2-7; D not resolved. Deletions cut 4 bases from V and 2 bases from J, with 9 bases between. This CDR3 has 13 residues. The CDR3 nucleotides read TGTGCCAGCAGTTCGATGGGAACCTACGAGCAGTACTTC. Its protein is CASSSMGTYEQYF.

The chain links TRBV4-2 to TRBJ2-7, with D possibly called TRBD1 or TRBD2 (5 bases each). The germline V gene has CDR1 LGHNA and CDR2 YNFKEQ. V gave up 3 bases and J gave up 3 bases, with 12 bases separating them. The CDR3 covers 14 residues. The CDR3 spells CASSQGPEYYEQYF. The CDR3, as DNA: TGTGCCAGCAGCCAGGGACCGGAATACTACGAGCAGTACTTC.

In this sample, this clonotype turned up once. The chain is built from TRBV30 and TRBJ2-3, with TRBD1 as a possible D gene (5 bases). Trimming removed 3 bases from V and 7 bases from J, with 8 bases in between. Germline CDR1 GTSNPN, CDR2 SVGIG (reference sequence). This CDR3 region has 11 residues. This CDR3 is CAWRGLNTQYF. In nucleotides, the CDR3 is TGTGCCTGGAGGGGGCTGAATACGCAGTATTTT. Variable domain in full (rest from reference TRBV30 and TRBJ2-3): SQTIHQWPATLVQPVGSPLSLECTVEGTSNPNLYWYRQAAGRGLQLLFYSVGIGQISSEVPQNLSASRPQDRQFILSSKKLLLSDSGFYLCAWRGLNTQYFGPGTRLTVL.

In its sample, this clonotype was seen many times. V usage is TRBV27 and J usage is TRBJ2-1, with 10 bases aligning to TRBD1. V was pared by 6 bases and J by 8 bases, with 10 bases of the junction left unmatched. The CDR3 has 15 amino acids. Germline V gene data show CDR1 as MNHEY and CDR2 as SMNVEV (reference sequence). The CDR3 spells CASSTRDRGFDEQFF. The CDR3 DNA sequence: TGTGCCAGCAGCACCCGGGACAGGGGATTCGATGAGCAGTTCTTC.

This clonotype was counted ten times or more. The rearrangement joins TRBV29-1 to TRBJ2-1; D may be TRBD1 (6 bases). This CDR3 contains 12 residues. Germline CDR1 reads SQVTM; CDR2 reads ANQGSEA. With 8 bases removed from V and 9 bases from J, the gap between germline ends came to 17 bases. CDR3 nucleotides: TGCAGCATACCCAAGGGGGTGATTGAGCAGTTCTTC. Translating gives CSIPKGVIEQFF.

The V gene is TRBV12-3 or TRBV12-4, the J gene TRBJ2-1; 10 bases fit TRBD2. The CDR3 contains 15 residues. The J segment lost 7 bases and the V segment lost 6 bases, leaving 9 bases of the junction unmatched. The CDR3 here is CASRTAGGPWNEQFF. The CDR3 DNA reads TGTGCCAGCAGGACAGCGGGGGGGCCTTGGAATGAGCAGTTCTTC.

This clonotype was counted at least ten times. The chain links TRBV4-1 to TRBJ2-6; D remains ambiguous. Germline CDR1 and CDR2: MGHRA and YSYEKL. The V and J ends lost 0 bases and 2 bases respectively, with 2 bases between them. CDR3 length equals 14 residues. The CDR3 here is CASSQDTGANVLTF. The CDR3, as DNA: TGCGCCAGCAGCCAAGATACTGGGGCCAACGTCCTGACTTTC.

This clonotype was found a few times. DNA for the CDR3: TGTGCCAGCAGTTACCCACGCGACTACCACTACGAGCAGTACTTC. It codes for CASSYPRDYHYEQYF. The J gene is TRBJ2-7, the V gene TRBV6-2 or TRBV6-3, with a weak D call TRBD2 (5 bases). Germline CDR1 MNHEY, CDR2 SVGEGT. The CDR3 is 15 residues long. V was clipped by 2 bases and J by 3 bases, with 14 bases between them.